The subject of this entry is one TCR beta chain. Its antigen is undetermined. Generated by immunoSEQ multiplex PCR, the TCRdb table keeps only in-frame clones and is missing some. The table records about 150,000 clones, roughly 90% of them present only once. The data were taken from a study of T cell responses to AZD1222 COVID-19 vaccine. Study context: Pooling of second doses given at about 4 or about 12 weeks was done.

With 4 bases removed from V and 0 bases from J, the gap between germline ends came to 10 bases. CDR1 and CDR2 from the germline V gene are WSHSY and SAAADI. CDR3 length equals 15 residues. Notes on the study in general: Females made up more of the donors, who were largely white British, and clonal diversity may have come out too low. AZD1222 recipients seropositive at baseline numbered only six. After two AZD1222 doses, spike-specific TCR breadth and depth rose versus day 0.

The sequence was collected from an adult in good health. This sample comprised peripheral blood, obtained on day 0 of AZD1222 vaccination. V and J are TRBV10-2 and TRBJ1-5, with TRBD1 as a possible D gene (5 bases). The CDR3 is CASSGGKASNQPQHF. DNA for the CDR3: TGCGCCAGCAGTGGGGGGAAGGCTAGCAATCAGCCCCAGCATTTT.